The 30 T cell receptor beta chains given below trace back to one sample, sequenced in a study of T cells expressing NK-cell markers. TCRdb reanalyzed the 5' RACE reads, giving one entry per CDR3 protein sequence and no DNA. The sample has 500,000 to 700,000 distinct CDR3 sequences. Sequences were obtained from blood T cells: a sorted CD56 or NKG2C T cell subset, CD4+ or CD8+ T cells, or bulk PBMC T cells (not recorded which). These receptors were obtained from a man aged 18 to 30 in good health.

The chain joins TRBV10-3 to TRBJ1-2; the D call from TCRdb, TRBD1, cannot be confirmed without DNA. The germline V gene has CDR1 ENHRY and CDR2 SYGVKD. The CDR3 consists of 14 residues. The chain's CDR3 is CAISDRTGNYGYTF.

The chain combines TRBV12-3 or TRBV12-4 with TRBJ2-1; TCRdb's D call, TRBD2, is unchecked because there is no DNA. The CDR3 loop spans 15 amino acids. Here the CDR3 reads CASIPMSGIKNEQFF.

The J gene is TRBJ1-2, the V gene TRBV18; checking the TCRdb D call of TRBD1 is not possible without DNA. The length of the CDR3 is 12 residues. CDR1 KGHSH and CDR2 LQKENI come from the germline V gene. The CDR3 spells CASSPGDYGYTF.

V and J are TRBV20-1 and TRBJ2-1; TCRdb gives TRBD1 as the D gene, but with no DNA this cannot be confirmed. Germline CDR1 is DFQATT and CDR2 is SNEGSKA (reference sequence). This CDR3 is 12 amino acids long. CDR3 protein: CSAYRGGGEQFF.

This chain joins TRBV2 and TRBJ2-5; as DNA is missing, the TRBD1 call by TCRdb cannot be tested. Germline V gives CDR1 SNHLY, CDR2 FYNNEI. CDR3 length: 13 amino acids. The CDR3 sequence is CASDDREQETQYF.

The chain recombines TRBV5-6 with TRBJ2-5; the D call from TCRdb, TRBD2, cannot be confirmed without DNA. The CDR3 is 17 residues long. The V gene's germline CDR1 is SGHDT and CDR2 YYEEEE. CDR3 amino acids: CASSASGTSGRGETQYF.

The V call is TRBV20-1, the J call TRBJ2-3; the D call of TRBD2 rests on TCRdb alone, since no DNA is present to check it. CDR1 is DFQATT, CDR2 SNEGSKA, per germline (reference sequence). The CDR3 length is 16 residues. The CDR3: CSASGASGRRRDTQYF.

The chain has TRBV12-3 or TRBV12-4 and TRBJ1-4; lacking DNA, the TRBD1 call made by TCRdb goes unchecked. This CDR3 comprises 13 residues. CDR3 residues: CASSLRLGEKLFF.

The V gene is TRBV9, the J gene TRBJ2-1; the D call of TRBD2 rests on TCRdb alone, since no DNA is present to check it. CDR1 and CDR2 (germline): SGDLS, YYNGEE. The CDR3 contains 17 residues. This CDR3 is CASSVVHGSGNFNEQFF.

The chain employs TRBV12-3 or TRBV12-4 and TRBJ1-3; TCRdb names TRBD1, which stays unverified in the absence of DNA. This CDR3 has 14 residues. The CDR3 protein is CASRQTGGVDTIYF.

The chain carries TRBV12-3 or TRBV12-4 and TRBJ2-3; the TRBD2 assignment by TCRdb is unverifiable without DNA. The CDR3 totals 16 residues. This CDR3 is CASSPPGGGGTDTQYF.

This rearrangement joins TRBV29-1 to TRBJ2-5; TCRdb gives TRBD1 as the D gene, but with no DNA this cannot be confirmed. Per the germline V gene, CDR1 is SQVTM and CDR2 is ANQGSEA. The CDR3 spans 14 residues. CDR3 loop: CSIKARGAVETQYF.

This chain joins TRBV5-1 and TRBJ2-2; with no DNA, the TCRdb D assignment of TRBD1 cannot be verified. The CDR3 runs to 16 residues. Germline V gene lookup returns CDR1 SGHRS and CDR2 YFSETQ. The chain's CDR3 is CASSLVPVGVTGELFF.

This chain joins TRBV6-4 and TRBJ2-1; with no DNA, the TCRdb D assignment of TRBD1 cannot be verified. The germline V gene has CDR1 MRHNA and CDR2 SNTAGT. The CDR3 length is 13 residues. CDR3 region: CASSANRGPEQFF.

The rearrangement links TRBV7-3 to TRBJ2-2; TCRdb's assignment of TRBD2 cannot be checked, as there is no DNA. The germline V gene encodes CDR1 SGHTA and CDR2 FQGTGA. The CDR3 runs 16 residues. CDR3 sequence reads: CASKEFGLAAPRELFF. The variable domain in full, completed from reference TRBV7-3 and TRBJ2-2, reads GAGVSQTPSNKVTEKGKYVELRCDPISGHTALYWYRQSLGQGPEFLIYFQGTGAADDSGLPNDRFFAVRPEGSVSTLKIQRTERGDSAVYLCASKEFGLAAPRELFFGEGSRLTVL.

Here the CDR3 reads CASSGNSNNEQFF. The V gene is TRBV10-1, the J gene TRBJ2-1. Germline loops: CDR1 WNHNN, CDR2 SYGVQD (reference sequence). This CDR3 is 13 amino acids long.

J is TRBJ2-3 and V is TRBV9; TCRdb's D call, TRBD2, is unchecked because there is no DNA. CDR1 and CDR2 from the germline V gene are SGDLS and YYNGEE. This CDR3 contains 17 residues. The CDR3 is CASSVDTGTSVTDTQYF.

The J gene is TRBJ2-7, the V gene TRBV15; TCRdb outputs TRBD1, but without DNA this stays unchecked. This CDR3 has 15 amino acids. CDR1 LNHNV and CDR2 YYDKDF come from the germline V gene (reference sequence). This CDR3 reads CATSRDLGRVDEQYF.

The chain recombines TRBV20-1 with TRBJ2-5; the D gene TCRdb calls, TRBD2, cannot be checked with no DNA. CDR1 and CDR2 from the germline V gene are DFQATT and SNEGSKA (reference sequence). CDR3 size: 13 residues. This CDR3 reads CSAVGGSWGTQYF.

The CDR3 protein is CASQGQETQYF. The V and J genes are TRBV27 and TRBJ2-5. The CDR3 extends over 11 amino acids. Germline CDR1 and CDR2: MNHEY and SMNVEV (reference sequence).

CDR3 region: CASRSTGWDEQFF. The genes are TRBV6-5 and TRBJ2-1; TCRdb's D call of TRBD1 is untestable without DNA. Germline CDR1 reads MNHEY; CDR2 reads SVGAGI. The CDR3 is 13 residues long.

V and J are TRBV7-8 and TRBJ2-3; TCRdb outputs TRBD1, but without DNA this stays unchecked. Germline values: CDR1 SGHVS, CDR2 FQNEAQ. The CDR3 runs 17 residues. This CDR3 is CASSQGGRGWSPDTQYF.

The V call is TRBV7-9, the J call TRBJ2-1; TCRdb proposes TRBD1, but this gene call is untestable without DNA. The CDR3 is 15 residues long. The germline CDR1 and CDR2 sequences are SEHNR and FQNEAQ (reference sequence). The CDR3 loop is CASSLEAPRVREQFF.

The rearrangement links TRBV4-2 to TRBJ2-3. Looked up from germline, CDR1 is LGHNA and CDR2 is YNFKEQ. This CDR3 is 16 amino acids long. The CDR3 spells CASSPAERPGTDTQYF.

The V gene is TRBV3-1, the J gene TRBJ2-1; TCRdb names TRBD1, which stays unverified in the absence of DNA. This CDR3 region has 11 residues. Per germline, CDR1 LGHDT and CDR2 YNNKEL (reference sequence). The CDR3 reads CASSPGGGQFF.

The chain combines TRBV5-6 with TRBJ2-1; TCRdb reports TRBD1, a call that lacks DNA to check it against. The V gene's germline CDR1 is SGHDT and CDR2 YYEEEE. This CDR3 region has 15 residues. This CDR3 reads CASSSSGQIYNEQFF.

V gene TRBV12-3 or TRBV12-4 combines with J gene TRBJ1-2. This CDR3 has 12 residues. The chain's CDR3 is CASRDLGQGYTF.

The chain joins TRBV11-2 to TRBJ1-1; as DNA is missing, the TRBD1 call by TCRdb cannot be tested. This CDR3 has 14 amino acids. In germline, CDR1 is SGHAT, CDR2 FQNNGV. CDR3 region: CASITPRGPPEAFF.

The chain couples TRBV10-3 to TRBJ2-1; TCRdb returns TRBD2, unconfirmable since there is no DNA. The CDR3 length is 16 residues. CDR1 and CDR2 (germline): ENHRY, SYGVKD. The CDR3: CAISEPRLAGMNEQFF.

The genes are TRBV6-5 and TRBJ1-1. Germline V gene data show CDR1 as MNHEY and CDR2 as SVGAGI. The length of the CDR3 is 15 residues. The CDR3 sequence: CASSYGIARNTEAFF.